This entry concerns a single T cell receptor beta chain. Its specificity is not known. Generated by immunoSEQ multiplex PCR, the TCRdb table keeps only in-frame clones and is missing some. This table has around 140,000 clones, over 75% appearing once. Trimming shortened V by 6 bases and J by 8 bases, and 10 bases separated the two germline ends. The CDR3 extends over 10 amino acids. Germline V gives CDR1 DFQATT, CDR2 SNEGSKA (reference sequence). These data come from a study of T cell responses to AZD1222 COVID-19 vaccine. Study-level background: Pooling covered second doses at about 4 or about 12 weeks.

Study outcomes and limitations: CD4 TCRs associated with vaccination spanned spike, dominating at 160-218 and 743-854. Spike-specific TCR breadth and depth both grew after two AZD1222 doses. Repertoires were sampled only after the peak T cell response.

This sequence was found in an adult in good health. J is TRBJ1-1 and V is TRBV20-1, with D hard to call. The sample was peripheral blood, taken on day 0 of AZD1222 vaccination. CDR3 bases: TGCAGTGCCAGGTCGCAGGAAGCTTTCTTT. It encodes CSARSQEAFF.